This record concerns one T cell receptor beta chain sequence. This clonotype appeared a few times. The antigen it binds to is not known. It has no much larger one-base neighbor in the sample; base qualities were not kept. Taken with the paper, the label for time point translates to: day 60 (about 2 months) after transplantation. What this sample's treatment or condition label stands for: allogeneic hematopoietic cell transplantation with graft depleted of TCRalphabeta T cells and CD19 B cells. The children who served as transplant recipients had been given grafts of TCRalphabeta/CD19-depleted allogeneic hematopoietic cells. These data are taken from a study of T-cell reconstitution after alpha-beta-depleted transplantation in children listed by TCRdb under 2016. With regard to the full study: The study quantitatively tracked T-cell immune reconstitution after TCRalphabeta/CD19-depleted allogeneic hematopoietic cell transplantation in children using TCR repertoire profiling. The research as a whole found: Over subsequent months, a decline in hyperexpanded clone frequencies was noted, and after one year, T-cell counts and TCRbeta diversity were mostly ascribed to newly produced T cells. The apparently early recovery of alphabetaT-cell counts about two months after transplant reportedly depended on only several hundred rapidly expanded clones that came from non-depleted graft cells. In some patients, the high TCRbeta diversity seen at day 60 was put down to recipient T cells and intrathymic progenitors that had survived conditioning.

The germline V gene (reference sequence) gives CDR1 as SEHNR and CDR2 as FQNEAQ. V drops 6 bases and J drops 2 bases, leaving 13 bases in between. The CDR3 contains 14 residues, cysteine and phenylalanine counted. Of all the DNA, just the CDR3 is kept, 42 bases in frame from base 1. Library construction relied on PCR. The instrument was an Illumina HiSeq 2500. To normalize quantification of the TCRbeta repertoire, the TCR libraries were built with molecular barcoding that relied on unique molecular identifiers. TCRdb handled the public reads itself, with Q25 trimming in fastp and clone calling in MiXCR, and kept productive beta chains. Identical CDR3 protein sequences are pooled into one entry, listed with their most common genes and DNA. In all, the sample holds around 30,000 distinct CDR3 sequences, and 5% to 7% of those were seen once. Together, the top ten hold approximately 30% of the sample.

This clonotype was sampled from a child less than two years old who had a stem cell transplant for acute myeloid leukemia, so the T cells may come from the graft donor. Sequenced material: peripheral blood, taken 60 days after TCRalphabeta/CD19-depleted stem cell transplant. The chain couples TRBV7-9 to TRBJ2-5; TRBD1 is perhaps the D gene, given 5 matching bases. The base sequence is TGTGCCAGCAGGCGACAGTCAGCACAAGAGACCCAGTACTTC. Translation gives CASRRQSAQETQYF.